This T cell receptor (beta chain) was captured in a study of glioma-infiltrating T cells. Amplification of TCR alpha and beta CDR3 regions from RNA used iRepertoire nested multiplex PCR. Tissue mRNA or PBMC total RNA, roughly 100-400 ng, went into one-step reverse transcription and amplification. TCRdb re-analysed the multiplex PCR reads in MiXCR, keeping a single row per CDR3 protein. The table includes about 200,000 distinct CDR3 sequences, roughly 32% detected once. Study results and caveats: Tissue-blood divergence was below expectation in non-neoplastic patients, above in gliomas.

Germline assignment: CDR1 LNHDA and CDR2 SQIVND (reference sequence). This CDR3 has 17 amino acids. As for this clonotype: Its antigen is not known. A junction boundary mismatches the germline segment, possibly from a read error.

The clonotype was recovered from a human donor with low-grade glioma or glioblastoma, undergoing nonglioma brain surgery, or in good health (not recorded which). The chain links TRBV19 to TRBJ1-5; possibly TRBD1 for D (5 bases). The sequenced sample was glioma tissue, nonneoplastic brain tissue, or PBMCs (not recorded which). The CDR3 region is CSSSPTGPLWSNQPQHF. The DNA of the CDR3 is TGTTCCAGTAGTCCCACAGGACCGCTGTGGAGCAATCAGCCCCAGCATTTT.